These T cell receptor beta chains were read from a single sample in a study of siplizumab effects on memory and regulatory T cells. Method: immunoSEQ multiplex PCR; TCRdb's copy keeps in-frame clones and lacks some. The data contain about 57,000 clones, over 80% of them singletons. The sequenced material came from memory CD4+ T cells sorted from blood. Receptor source: a human donor in good health. Both conserved end residues are part of each CDR3. A D gene is named only where the DNA matches it firmly. Rows may omit the clone size; those that give it use once, few, many or a size class.

j_call d_call v_call clone_size cdr3_aa cdr3_nt
TRBJ2-7 NA TRBV5-5 NA CASSFLGRDYEQYF TGTGCCAGCAGCTTTCTCGGCAGGGATTACGAGCAGTACTTC
TRBJ1-5 NA TRBV5-1 NA CASSSTGTFNQPQHF TGCGCCAGCAGCTCAACCGGGACCTTCAATCAGCCCCAGCATTTT
TRBJ2-2 TRBD1 TRBV11-2 NA CASSREGAYTGELFF TGTGCCAGCAGCCGAGAGGGGGCTTATACCGGGGAGCTGTTTTTT
TRBJ1-4 NA TRBV18 NA CASSPPGTSNEKLFF TGTGCCAGCTCACCACCGGGGACATCGAATGAAAAACTGTTTTTT
TRBJ2-3 NA TRBV2 NA CASSAWGRDTDTQYF TGTGCCAGCAGTGCCTGGGGGCGGGACACAGATACGCAGTATTTT
TRBJ2-7 NA TRBV7-2 NA CASSLKNEQYF TGTGCCAGCAGCCTGAAGAACGAGCAGTACTTC
TRBJ1-1 NA TRBV6-1 NA CASTEMEGTEAFF TGTGCCAGCACCGAAATGGAGGGCACTGAAGCTTTCTTT
TRBJ2-1 TRBD2 TRBV5-1 NA CASSLVGSGNNEQFF TGCGCCAGCAGCTTGGTAGGTAGCGGGAACAATGAGCAGTTCTTC
TRBJ1-3 NA TRBV11-1 NA CASSLGLTASGNTIYF TGTGCCAGCAGCTTAGGCCTGACAGCCTCTGGAAACACCATATATTTT
TRBJ2-2 NA TRBV4-1 NA CASSQEEGWSGELFF TGCGCCAGCAGCCAAGAAGAGGGTTGGTCCGGGGAGCTGTTTTTT
TRBJ2-3 TRBD1 TRBV25-1 NA CASSSSAGGGDTQYF TGTGCCAGCAGTTCGTCCGCAGGGGGCGGAGATACGCAGTATTTT
TRBJ2-3 NA TRBV19 NA CASSRQGTDTQYF TGTGCCAGTAGTCGGCAGGGAACAGATACGCAGTATTTT
TRBJ2-7 NA TRBV5-1 NA CASSLATGRYEQYF TGCGCCAGCAGCTTGGCCACAGGGAGATACGAGCAGTACTTC
TRBJ2-3 NA TRBV7-8 NA CASSLGTKGGADTQYF TGTGCCAGCAGCTTAGGGACAAAGGGGGGAGCAGATACGCAGTATTTT
TRBJ2-7 NA TRBV27 NA CASSLSGSYEQYF TGTGCCAGCAGTTTATCCGGATCCTACGAGCAGTACTTC
TRBJ2-7 NA TRBV13 NA CASSLMTSGYEQYF TGTGCCAGCAGCCTTATGACTAGTGGCTACGAGCAGTACTTC
TRBJ2-1 TRBD1 TRBV5-1 NA CASTPGTGDSNEQFF TGCGCCAGCACCCCCGGGACAGGGGATTCCAATGAGCAGTTCTTC
TRBJ2-2 TRBD2 TRBV7-3 NA CASSKLAGVSGELFF TGTGCCAGCAGCAAACTAGCGGGAGTTTCCGGGGAGCTGTTTTTT
TRBJ1-3 TRBD1 TRBV18 NA CASSPTGTGVGNTIYF TGTGCCAGCTCACCAACCGGGACAGGGGTCGGAAACACCATATATTTT
TRBJ2-2 NA TRBV5-1 NA CASSDKMGTGELFF TGCGCCAGCAGCGACAAGATGGGGACCGGGGAGCTGTTTTTT
TRBJ1-5 NA TRBV6-6 few CASSYSDQPQHF TGTGCCAGCAGTTATTCGGATCAGCCCCAGCATTTT
TRBJ2-3 NA TRBV19 NA CASSIRGNPDTQYF TGTGCCAGTAGTATACGCGGGAACCCAGATACGCAGTATTTT
TRBJ2-7 TRBD1 TRBV19 NA CASSPGQGSYPSSYEQYF TGTGCCAGTAGCCCGGGACAGGGGTCCTATCCCTCGTCCTACGAGCAGTACTTC
TRBJ1-1 NA TRBV10-2 NA CASRAGEGLIWYTEAFF TGCGCCAGCAGAGCCGGGGAGGGGTTGATATGGTACACTGAAGCTTTCTTT
TRBJ2-3 TRBD1 TRBV2 NA CASSVGGPTTDTQYF TGTGCCAGCAGTGTAGGGGGCCCTACCACAGATACGCAGTATTTT
TRBJ1-1 NA TRBV29-1 NA CSVTTGPNTEAFF TGCAGCGTCACTACAGGGCCGAACACTGAAGCTTTCTTT
TRBJ1-5 NA TRBV5-5 NA CASSSLQGLGNQPQHF TGTGCCAGCAGCAGCCTCCAGGGGCTCGGCAATCAGCCCCAGCATTTT
TRBJ2-3 NA TRBV4-1 NA CASSRTSSTDTQYF TGCGCCAGCAGCCGTACTTCTAGCACAGATACGCAGTATTTT
TRBJ2-3 NA TRBV6-1 NA CASSGQGGADTQYF TGTGCCAGCAGTGGACAGGGAGGGGCAGATACGCAGTATTTT